This T cell receptor beta chain was recovered during a study of PD-L1 blockade in urothelial cancer. Across the whole study: Earlier, patients had received 0 to 3 chemotherapy regimens. Blood analyses occurred 3 weeks (second dose) and 6 weeks post treatment start.

CDR3 size: 13 residues. V lost 2 bases and J 3 bases, leaving 8 bases between the germline ends. Looked up from germline, CDR1 is SGHRS and CDR2 is YFSETQ. Documented time point: peripheral blood 6 weeks after treatment start. The study enrolled patients with locally advanced or metastatic urothelial carcinoma. Spiking of synthetic TCR analog templates was performed in each PCR. The protocol was immunoSEQ multiplex PCR, while the TCRdb copy is restricted to in-frame clones and leaves out a portion. This table has approximately 36,000 clones, over 65% appearing once. The sequence came from a man aged 40-49 years with urothelial cancer. This specimen consisted of PBMCs, obtained around atezolizumab (anti-PD-L1) treatment. J is TRBJ1-1 and V is TRBV5-1; no clear D gene. CDR3 DNA: TGCGCCAGCAGCTTCCAGAGGGACACTGAAGCTTTCTTT. Amino acid sequence: CASSFQRDTEAFF.